The 9 T cell receptor beta chains in this list originate from one sample, sequenced in a study of post-analysis software for immune sequencing data. Study-wide results and caveats: Patients had higher frequencies than controls of five or six TRBV segments, including TRBV5-6, TRBV5-1 and TRBV20-1.

These TCRs are of unknown antigen specificity. Included in the TCR beta cDNA libraries were unique molecular identifiers. TCRdb independently ran MiXCR on the PCR reads; one entry per CDR3 protein. Among about 810,000 distinct CDR3 sequences listed, under 70% were seen once. Sequencing was done on a sample of blood. The source is a girl aged 10 to 17 with multiple sclerosis.

This clonotype was counted a single time. This rearrangement joins TRBV7-9 to TRBJ2-4, with 10 positions matching TRBD2. CDR3 length: 15 amino acids. The V and J ends lost 5 bases and 3 bases, in that order; junction bases with no gene match: 4. CDR1 and CDR2 (germline): SEHNR, FQNEAQ (reference sequence). The DNA for the CDR3 is TGTGCCAGCAGCCAGAGCGGGGGGGTCAAAAACATTCAGTACTTC. It codes for CASSQSGGVKNIQYF.

This clonotype was counted a few times. The J gene is TRBJ2-3, the V gene TRBV27; D is possibly TRBD1 (5 bases). The CDR3 length is 15 residues. Trimming removed 3 bases from V and 0 bases from J, with 10 bases in between. Per the germline V gene, CDR1 is MNHEY and CDR2 is SMNVEV (reference sequence). The CDR3 DNA reads as TGTGCCAGCAGTTTCTCAGGGTTGAGCACAGATACGCAGTATTTT. This gives the protein CASSFSGLSTDTQYF.

This chain links TRBV7-7 with TRBJ2-5, with 7 bases aligning to TRBD1. The J call is uncertain, as TRBJ2-7 better fits the DNA end. Per the germline V gene, CDR1 is SSHAT and CDR2 is FNYEAQ (reference sequence). The CDR3 is made up of 13 amino acids. The CDR3 reads CASSEGQRNEQYF. As DNA, the CDR3 is TGTGCCAGCAGCGAGGGACAGCGGAACGAGCAGTACTTC.

The CDR3 sequence is CASSRSFAFGSNEQFF. The DNA of the CDR3 is TGTGCCAGCAGCCGAAGTTTTGCGTTCGGGAGTAATGAGCAGTTCTTC. V gene TRBV14 combines with J gene TRBJ2-1; a weak D match, TRBD2 (6 bases). V was shortened by 4 bases and J by 7 bases, with 20 bases between the two germline ends. There are 16 residues in the CDR3. CDR1 and CDR2 from the germline V gene are SGHDN and FVKESK.

The chain links TRBV7-6 to TRBJ2-7, with D tentatively TRBD1 (5 bases). The assigned J gene may be wrong: the sequence end matches TRBJ2-5 better. Germline loops: CDR1 SGHVS, CDR2 FNYEAQ. CDR3 length: 14 residues. The CDR3 nucleotides are TGTGCCAGCAGTTCGCAGGGTAACCCAGAGACCCAGTACTTC. Its protein is CASSSQGNPETQYF.

CDR3 DNA sequence: TGTGCCAGCAGCTCAGGCCTAGCTAGCACTGAGCAGTTCTTC. Encoded protein: CASSSGLASTEQFF. The chain links TRBV13 to TRBJ2-1, with D perhaps matching TRBD2 (5 bases). This CDR3 has 14 amino acids. Germline CDR1 is PRHDT and CDR2 is FYEKMQ (reference sequence). Trimming pared 4 bases from V and 9 bases from J, leaving 16 bases between.

CDR3: CSVDGSAFYNEQYF. The CDR3 nucleotides read TGCAGCGTGGATGGTAGCGCCTTCTACAATGAGCAGTACTTC. The J gene is TRBJ2-5, the V gene TRBV29-1; D is perhaps TRBD2 (5 bases). CDR1 is SQVTM, CDR2 ANQGSEA, per germline. V gave up 6 bases and J gave up 11 bases, with 25 bases separating them. The CDR3 runs to 14 residues.

The gene calls are TRBV2 and TRBJ2-5; TRBD2 might be the D (7 bases). Per the germline V gene, CDR1 is SNHLY and CDR2 is FYNNEI. Deletions cut 8 bases from V and 5 bases from J, with 15 bases between. The CDR3 is made up of 13 amino acids. This CDR3 is CASLGGHGETQYF. The CDR3 nucleotides are TGTGCCAGCCTGGGGGGGCATGGGGAGACCCAGTACTTC.

This clonotype has a handful of counts. V gene TRBV20-1 combines with J gene TRBJ1-2; no firm D call. The CDR3 consists of 13 residues. Trimming took off 0 bases at V and 4 bases at J, with 9 bases between the two ends. Germline lookup yields CDR1 DFQATT and CDR2 SNEGSKA (reference sequence). The chain's CDR3 is CSAREQVGYGYTF. The CDR3 DNA reads as TGCAGTGCTAGAGAGCAGGTTGGCTATGGCTACACCTTC.